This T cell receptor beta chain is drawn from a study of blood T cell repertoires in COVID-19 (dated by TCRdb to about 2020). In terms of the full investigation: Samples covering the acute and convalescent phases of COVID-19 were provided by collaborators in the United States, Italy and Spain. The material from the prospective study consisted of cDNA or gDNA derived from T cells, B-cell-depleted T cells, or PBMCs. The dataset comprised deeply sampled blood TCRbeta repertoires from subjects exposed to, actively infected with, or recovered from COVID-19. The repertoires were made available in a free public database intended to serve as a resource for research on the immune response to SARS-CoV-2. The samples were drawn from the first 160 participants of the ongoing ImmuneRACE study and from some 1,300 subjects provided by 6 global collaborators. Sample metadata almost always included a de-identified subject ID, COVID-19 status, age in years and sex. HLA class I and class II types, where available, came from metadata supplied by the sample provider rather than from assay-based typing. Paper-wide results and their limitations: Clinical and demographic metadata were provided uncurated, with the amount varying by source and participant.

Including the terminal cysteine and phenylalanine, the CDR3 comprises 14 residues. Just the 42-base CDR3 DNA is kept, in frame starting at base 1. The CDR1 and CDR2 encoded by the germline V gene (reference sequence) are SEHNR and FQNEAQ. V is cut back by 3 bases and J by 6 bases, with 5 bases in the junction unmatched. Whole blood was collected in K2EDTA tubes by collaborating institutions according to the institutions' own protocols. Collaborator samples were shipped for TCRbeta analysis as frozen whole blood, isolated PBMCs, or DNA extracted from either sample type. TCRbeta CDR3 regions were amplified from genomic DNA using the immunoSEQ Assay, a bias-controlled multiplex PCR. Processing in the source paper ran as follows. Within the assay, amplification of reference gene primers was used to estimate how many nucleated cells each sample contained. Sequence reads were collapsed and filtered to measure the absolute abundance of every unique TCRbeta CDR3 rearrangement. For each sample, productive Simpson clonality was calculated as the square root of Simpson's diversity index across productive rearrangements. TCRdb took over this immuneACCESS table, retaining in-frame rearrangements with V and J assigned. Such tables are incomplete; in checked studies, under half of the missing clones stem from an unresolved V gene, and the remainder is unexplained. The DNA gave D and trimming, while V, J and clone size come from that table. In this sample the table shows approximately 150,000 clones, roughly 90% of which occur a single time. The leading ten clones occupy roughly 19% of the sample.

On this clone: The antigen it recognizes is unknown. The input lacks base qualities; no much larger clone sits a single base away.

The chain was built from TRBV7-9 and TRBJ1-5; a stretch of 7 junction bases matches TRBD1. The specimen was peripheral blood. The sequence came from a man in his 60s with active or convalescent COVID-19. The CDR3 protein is CASSLDRSGQPQHF. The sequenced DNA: TGTGCCAGCAGCTTGGACAGGAGCGGTCAGCCCCAGCATTTT.